This T cell receptor (beta chain) was observed in a study of blood T cells in healthy people across ages. Germline CDR1 MGHRA, CDR2 YSYEKL. The CDR3 sequence is 15 residues long. Combining a sample-barcoded 5' primer with a J-beta primer mix, a second PCR ran for about 7 to 11 cycles. Via MiXCR, TCRdb re-called the 5' RACE reads, giving one row per CDR3 protein. The data show over 950,000 distinct CDR3 sequences, roughly 51% seen once. This clonotype was obtained from a woman aged 60-75 years in good health. The sequencing input was blood. The V call is TRBV4-1, the J call TRBJ2-5; 8 nucleotides line up with TRBD2. The J call may be mistaken, given a closer DNA end match to TRBJ2-7. The CDR3: CASSQSRTSKDEQYF. For the CDR3, the DNA is TGCGCCAGCAGCCAATCAAGGACTAGCAAGGACGAGCAGTACTTC.